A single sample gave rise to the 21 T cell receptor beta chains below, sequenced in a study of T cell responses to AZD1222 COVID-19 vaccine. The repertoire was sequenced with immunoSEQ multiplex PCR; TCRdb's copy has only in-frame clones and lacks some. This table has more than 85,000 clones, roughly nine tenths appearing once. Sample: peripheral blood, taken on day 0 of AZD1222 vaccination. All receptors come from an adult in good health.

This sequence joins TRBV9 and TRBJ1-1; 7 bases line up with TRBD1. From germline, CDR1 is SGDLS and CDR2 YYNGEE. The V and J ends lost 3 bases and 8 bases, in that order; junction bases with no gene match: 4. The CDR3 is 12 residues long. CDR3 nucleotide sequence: TGTGCCAGCAGCGCTCGGGACAGAGAAGCTTTCTTT. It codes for CASSARDREAFF.

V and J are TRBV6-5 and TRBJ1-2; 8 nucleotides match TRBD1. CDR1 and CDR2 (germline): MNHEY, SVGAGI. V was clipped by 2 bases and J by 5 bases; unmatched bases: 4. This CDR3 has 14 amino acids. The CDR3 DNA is TGTGCCAGCAGTTACGGAGGACAGGGTTATGGCTACACCTTC. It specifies CASSYGGQGYGYTF.

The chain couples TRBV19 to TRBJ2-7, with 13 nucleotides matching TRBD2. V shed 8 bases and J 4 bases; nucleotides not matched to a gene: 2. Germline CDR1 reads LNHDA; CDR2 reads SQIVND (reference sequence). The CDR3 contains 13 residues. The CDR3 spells CASGLAGVYEQYF. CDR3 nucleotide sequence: TGTGCCAGTGGACTAGCGGGAGTTTACGAGCAGTACTTC. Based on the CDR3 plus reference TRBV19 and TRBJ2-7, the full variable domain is DGGITQSPKYLFRKEGQNVTLSCEQNLNHDAMYWYRQDPGQGLRLIYYSQIVNDFQKGDIAEGYSVSREKKESFPLTVTSAQKNPTAFYLCASGLAGVYEQYFGPGTRLTVT.

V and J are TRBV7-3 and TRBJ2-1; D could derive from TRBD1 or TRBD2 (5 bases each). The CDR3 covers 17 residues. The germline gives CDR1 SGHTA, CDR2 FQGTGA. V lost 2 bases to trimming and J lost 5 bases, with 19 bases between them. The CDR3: CASSLVALAGAHNEQFF. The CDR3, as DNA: TGTGCCAGCAGCTTAGTCGCCCTAGCTGGGGCGCACAATGAGCAGTTCTTC.

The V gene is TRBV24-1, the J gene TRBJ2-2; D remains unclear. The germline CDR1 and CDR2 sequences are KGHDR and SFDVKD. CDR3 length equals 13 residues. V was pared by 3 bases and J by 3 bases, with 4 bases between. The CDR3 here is CATSDDYTGELFF. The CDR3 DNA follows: TGTGCCACCAGTGATGACTACACCGGGGAGCTGTTTTTT.

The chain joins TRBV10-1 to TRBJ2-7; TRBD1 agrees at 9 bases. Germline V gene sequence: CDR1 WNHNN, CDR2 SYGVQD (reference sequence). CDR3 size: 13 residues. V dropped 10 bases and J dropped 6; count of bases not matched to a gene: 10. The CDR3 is CATQSSDRGEQYF. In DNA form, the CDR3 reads TGCGCCACCCAAAGCTCGGACAGGGGCGAGCAGTACTTC.

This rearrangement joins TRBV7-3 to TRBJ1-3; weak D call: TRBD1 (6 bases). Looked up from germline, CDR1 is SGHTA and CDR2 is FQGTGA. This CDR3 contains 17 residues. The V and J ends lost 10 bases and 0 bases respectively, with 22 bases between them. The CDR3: CATQQLGGQSSGNTIYF. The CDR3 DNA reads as TGTGCCACTCAACAATTGGGAGGACAGAGCTCTGGAAACACCATATATTTT.

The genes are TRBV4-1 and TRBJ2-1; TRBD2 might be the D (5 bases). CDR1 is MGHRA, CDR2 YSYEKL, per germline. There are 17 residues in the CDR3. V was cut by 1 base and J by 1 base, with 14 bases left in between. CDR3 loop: CASSQGVTRISYNEQFF. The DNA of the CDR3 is TGCGCCAGCAGCCAAGGGGTTACTAGGATTTCCTACAATGAGCAGTTCTTC.

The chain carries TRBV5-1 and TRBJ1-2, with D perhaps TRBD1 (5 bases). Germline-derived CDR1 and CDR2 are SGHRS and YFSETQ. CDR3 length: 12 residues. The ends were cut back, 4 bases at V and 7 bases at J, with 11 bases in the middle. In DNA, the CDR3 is TGCGCCAGCAGCCTTGGGGGTAGTGGCTACACCTTC. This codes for CASSLGGSGYTF.

The DNA of the CDR3 is TGTGCCAGCTCACCACAGAAAGCTTCCTATAATTCACCCCTCCACTTT. Translating gives CASSPQKASYNSPLHF. The chain links TRBV18 to TRBJ1-6; D remains ambiguous. The length of the CDR3 is 16 residues. From germline, CDR1 is KGHSH and CDR2 LQKENI. The V gene lost 1 base and the J gene lost 1 base, with 8 bases spanning the gap. The full variable domain, completed using reference TRBV18 and TRBJ1-6, is NAGVMQNPRHLVRRRGQEARLRCSPMKGHSHVYWYRQLPEEGLKFMVYLQKENIIDESGMPKERFSAEFPKEGPSILRIQQVVRGDSAAYFCASSPQKASYNSPLHFGNGTRLTVT.

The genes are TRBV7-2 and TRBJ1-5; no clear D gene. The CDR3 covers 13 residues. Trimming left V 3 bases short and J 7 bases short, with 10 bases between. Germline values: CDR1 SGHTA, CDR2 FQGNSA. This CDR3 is CASSFGLNQPQHF. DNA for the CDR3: TGTGCCAGCAGCTTCGGCCTAAACCAGCCCCAGCATTTT.

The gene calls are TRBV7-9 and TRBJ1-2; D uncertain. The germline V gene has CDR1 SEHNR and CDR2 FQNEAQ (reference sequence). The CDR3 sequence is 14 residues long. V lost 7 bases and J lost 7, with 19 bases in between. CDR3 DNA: TGTGCCAGCACCGAGGCGGGCCAGGCGGGTGGCTACACCTTC. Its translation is CASTEAGQAGGYTF. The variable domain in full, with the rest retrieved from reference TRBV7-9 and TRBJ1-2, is DTGVSQNPRHKITKRGQNVTFRCDPISEHNRLYWYRQTLGQGPEFLTYFQNEAQLEKSRLLSDRFSAERPKGSFSTLEIQRTEQGDSAMYLCASTEAGQAGGYTFGSGTRLTVV.

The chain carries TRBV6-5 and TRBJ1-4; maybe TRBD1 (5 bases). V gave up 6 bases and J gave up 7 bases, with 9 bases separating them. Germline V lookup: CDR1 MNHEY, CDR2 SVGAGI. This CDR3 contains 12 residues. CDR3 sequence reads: CASSARGEKLFF. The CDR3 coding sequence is TGTGCCAGCAGCGCGAGGGGTGAAAAACTGTTTTTT.

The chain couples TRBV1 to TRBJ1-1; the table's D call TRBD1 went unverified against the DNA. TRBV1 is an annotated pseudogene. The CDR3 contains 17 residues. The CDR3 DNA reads TGCACCAGCAGCCAAAAAAGGAGTGACAGGGGGAACACTGAAGCTTTCTTT. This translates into CTSSQKRSDRGNTEAFF.

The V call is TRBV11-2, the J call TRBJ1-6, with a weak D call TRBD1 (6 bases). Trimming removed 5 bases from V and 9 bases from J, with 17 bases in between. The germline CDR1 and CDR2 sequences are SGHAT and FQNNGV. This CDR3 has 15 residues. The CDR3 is CASSRRRQGISPLHF. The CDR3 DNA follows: TGTGCCAGCAGCCGGAGGCGCCAGGGGATTTCACCCCTCCACTTT. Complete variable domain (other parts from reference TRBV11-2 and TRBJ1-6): EAGVAQSPRYKIIEKRQSVAFWCNPISGHATLYWYQQILGQGPKLLIQFQNNGVVDDSQLPKDRFSAERLKGVDSTLKIQPAKLEDSAVYLCASSRRRQGISPLHFGNGTRLTVT.

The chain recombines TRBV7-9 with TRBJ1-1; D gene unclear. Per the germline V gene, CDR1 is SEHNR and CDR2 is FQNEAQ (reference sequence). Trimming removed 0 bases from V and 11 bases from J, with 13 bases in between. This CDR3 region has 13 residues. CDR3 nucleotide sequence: TGTGCCAGCAGCTTAGCGGAGGCGGCTGTGGCTTTCTTT. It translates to CASSLAEAAVAFF.

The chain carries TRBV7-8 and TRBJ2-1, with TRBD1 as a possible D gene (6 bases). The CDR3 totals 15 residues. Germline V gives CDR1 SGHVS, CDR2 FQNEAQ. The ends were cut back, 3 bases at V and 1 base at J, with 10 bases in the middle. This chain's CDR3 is CASSFRTESYNEQFF. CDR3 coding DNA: TGTGCCAGCAGCTTCCGGACAGAGTCCTACAATGAGCAGTTCTTC.

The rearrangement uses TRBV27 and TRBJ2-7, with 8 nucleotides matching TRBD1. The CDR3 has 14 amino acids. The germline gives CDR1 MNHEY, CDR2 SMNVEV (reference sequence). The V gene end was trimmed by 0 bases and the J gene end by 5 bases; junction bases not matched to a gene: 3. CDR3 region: CASSLSTGVHEQYF. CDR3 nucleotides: TGTGCCAGCAGTTTATCGACAGGGGTTCACGAGCAGTACTTC.

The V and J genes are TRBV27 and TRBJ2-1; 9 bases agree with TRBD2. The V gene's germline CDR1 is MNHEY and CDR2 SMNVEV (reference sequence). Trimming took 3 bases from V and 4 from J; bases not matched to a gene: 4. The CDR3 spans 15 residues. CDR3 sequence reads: CASSLTSGVYNEQFF. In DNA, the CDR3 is TGTGCCAGCAGTTTGACTAGCGGAGTGTACAATGAGCAGTTCTTC.

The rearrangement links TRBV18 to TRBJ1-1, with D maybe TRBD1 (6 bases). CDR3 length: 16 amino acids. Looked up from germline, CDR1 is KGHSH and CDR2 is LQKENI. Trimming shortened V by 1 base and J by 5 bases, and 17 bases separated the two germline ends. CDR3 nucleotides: TGTGCCAGCTCACCACTTGAAACAGGGTCGGGGACTGAAGCTTTCTTT. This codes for CASSPLETGSGTEAFF.

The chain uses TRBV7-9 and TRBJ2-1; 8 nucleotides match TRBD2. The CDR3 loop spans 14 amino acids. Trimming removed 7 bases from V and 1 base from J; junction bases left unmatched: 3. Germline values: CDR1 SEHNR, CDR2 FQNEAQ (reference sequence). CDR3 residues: CASTTSGSYNEQFF. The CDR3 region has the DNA TGTGCCAGCACCACTAGCGGATCCTACAATGAGCAGTTCTTC.